Shown below are 5 T cell receptor beta chains from a single sample sequenced in a study of blood T cell repertoires in COVID-19. Here immunoSEQ multiplex PCR was the method, and the copy in TCRdb shows in-frame clones only, minus some. The sample lists around 90,000 clones; around 92% were seen once. Sequenced material: peripheral blood. The receptor source for this set is a woman aged 60-70 years with active COVID-19.

The CDR3 is CASSLGGFAGIGGYTF. DNA for the CDR3: TGTGCCAGCAGCTTAGGTGGTTTTGCAGGGATCGGGGGCTACACCTTC. The J gene is TRBJ1-2, the V gene TRBV7-3; perhaps TRBD1 as D (5 bases). CDR1 is SGHTA and CDR2 is FQGTGA in the germline V gene. V lost 2 bases, J lost 8 bases, and 21 bases lay in between. The CDR3 runs to 16 residues.

This chain uses TRBV7-6 with TRBJ1-1; TRBD1 aligns across 11 bases. The junction had 6 bases not matched to a gene; V was cut back by 5 bases and J by 4 bases. The CDR3 contains 15 residues. Germline loops: CDR1 SGHVS, CDR2 FNYEAQ. This CDR3 reads CASSRTGQGGTEAFF. In nucleotides, the CDR3 is TGTGCCAGCAGCCGCACGGGACAGGGGGGCACTGAAGCTTTCTTT.

The chain couples TRBV7-3 to TRBJ2-1; 8 positions agree with TRBD2. The CDR3 has 16 amino acids. Germline CDR1 SGHTA, CDR2 FQGTGA. Losses at the gene ends were 0 bases for V and 9 bases for J; bases not matched to a gene: 10. The CDR3 sequence is CASSLTPAGARVEQFF. As DNA, the CDR3 is TGTGCCAGCAGCTTAACCCCAGCGGGAGCTCGGGTTGAGCAGTTCTTC.

The chain couples TRBV7-9 to TRBJ2-7; 7 bases align to TRBD2. The germline V gene has CDR1 SEHNR and CDR2 FQNEAQ (reference sequence). The CDR3 is 15 amino acids. Trimming cost V 4 bases and J 2 bases; bases outside gene matches: 8. Here the CDR3 reads CASSSLAASPYEQYF. CDR3 nucleotides: TGTGCCAGCAGCTCCCTAGCGGCCTCCCCCTACGAGCAGTACTTC.

The chain recombines TRBV2 with TRBJ2-3, with D possibly matching TRBD1 (5 bases). This CDR3 has 14 amino acids. V was cut by 3 bases and J by 3 bases, with 10 bases left in between. CDR1 SNHLY and CDR2 FYNNEI come from the germline V gene. The CDR3 protein is CASSEGRPTDTQYF. In nucleotides, the CDR3 is TGTGCCAGCAGTGAGGGGCGACCGACAGATACGCAGTATTTT.